This T cell receptor beta chain was identified during a study of tumor and adjacent non-tumor tissue in lung cancer. Study as a whole: Patients were aged about 31 to 85, about 10 men and 4 to 6 women, stage I to III.

This sample's RNA came from whole unsorted tissue. Between August and November 2014, newly diagnosed, chemotherapy-naive lung cancer patients underwent thoracic surgery in China. TCRbeta libraries were built with three rounds of nested PCR, modified from ARM-PCR. TCRdb re-analysed the multiplex PCR reads in MiXCR, keeping a single row per CDR3 protein. The sample carries approximately 65,000 distinct CDR3 sequences, 55% to 75% recorded once. This clonotype was observed at least ten times. Sequencing was carried out using lung tumor tissue. The TCR was taken from a man aged 50 or older with non-small cell lung cancer.

The CDR3 DNA reads as TGCAGTGCTGGTGGTGGCGGGGGGCTTGGCGAGCAGTACTTC. Protein product: CSAGGGGGLGEQYF. The rearrangement uses TRBV20-1 and TRBJ2-7; 8 nucleotides line up with TRBD2. V trimming: 5 bases; J trimming: 6 bases; junction bases outside the gene matches: 12. This CDR3 has 14 residues. The germline gives CDR1 DFQATT, CDR2 SNEGSKA (reference sequence).